This entry lists 29 T cell receptor beta chains sequenced from one sample in a study of blood T cell repertoires in COVID-19. The table came from immunoSEQ multiplex PCR; TCRdb's copy has only in-frame clones and leaves some out. The table has more than 250,000 clones, approximately 88% seen once. Sequenced input: peripheral blood. The receptors shown here come from a human donor in a cohort sampled during active COVID-19.

The genes are TRBV2 and TRBJ2-5; 9 nucleotides align to TRBD1. The germline CDR1 and CDR2 sequences are SNHLY and FYNNEI. The CDR3 covers 14 residues. The V gene end was trimmed by 4 bases and the J gene end by 4 bases; junction bases not matched to a gene: 4. The CDR3 DNA follows: TGTGCCAGCAGTGCGGGACAGGGATTAGAGACCCAGTACTTC. Residues: CASSAGQGLETQYF.

This clone has only one observation. J is TRBJ1-1 and V is TRBV4-3; D call uncertain. V was pared by 0 bases and J by 0 bases, with 8 bases between. The CDR3 length is 15 residues. Germline V gene data show CDR1 as LGHNA and CDR2 as YSLEER. This chain's CDR3 is CASSQEAALNTEAFF. The CDR3 DNA follows: TGCGCCAGCAGCCAAGAAGCTGCTCTGAACACTGAAGCTTTCTTT.

The count of this clone is one. This sequence joins TRBV6-5 and TRBJ2-7; a possible D gene is TRBD1 (6 bases). Germline-derived CDR1 and CDR2 are MNHEY and SVGAGI. The V and J ends lost 7 bases and 2 bases respectively, with 18 bases between them. This CDR3 contains 15 residues. CDR3 DNA: TGTGCCAGCAAGGAACCGGGACACCATCCCTACGAGCAGTACTTC. This encodes CASKEPGHHPYEQYF.

V and J are TRBV5-1 and TRBJ2-7, with a tentative D call TRBD2 (6 bases). V lost 2 bases and J 0 bases, leaving 9 bases between the germline ends. CDR1 and CDR2 (germline): SGHRS, YFSETQ. The CDR3 is 14 residues long. The CDR3: CASSFRDFSYEQYF. In DNA form, the CDR3 reads TGCGCCAGCAGCTTTAGGGACTTCTCCTACGAGCAGTACTTC.

The CDR3 protein is CAISLGVNTEAFF. In DNA form, the CDR3 reads TGTGCCATCAGTCTCGGAGTGAACACTGAAGCTTTCTTT. The rearrangement links TRBV10-3 to TRBJ1-1; D remains ambiguous. Germline CDR1 and CDR2: ENHRY and SYGVKD. This CDR3 is built from 13 residues. The V gene lost 5 bases and the J gene lost 0 bases, with 7 bases spanning the gap.

The chain combines TRBV11-3 with TRBJ2-3; 10 bases are shared with TRBD2. The germline V gene has CDR1 SGHNT and CDR2 YENEEA. The V and J ends lost 6 bases and 6 bases, in that order; junction bases with no gene match: 9. The CDR3 is 15 residues long. CDR3 loop: CASSPGASGSDTQYF. The CDR3 DNA reads TGTGCCAGCAGTCCTGGCGCTAGCGGGAGCGATACGCAGTATTTT.

This clone was seen a few times. This chain connects TRBV24-1 to TRBJ2-2, with D tentatively TRBD1 (5 bases). Trimming shortened V by 4 bases and J by 5 bases, and 10 bases separated the two germline ends. This CDR3 has 14 residues. Looked up from germline, CDR1 is KGHDR and CDR2 is SFDVKD. The CDR3 protein is CATSDQTDTGELFF. DNA for the CDR3: TGTGCCACCAGTGACCAGACAGATACCGGGGAGCTGTTTTTT.

This chain uses TRBV7-6 with TRBJ2-1; 8 bases fit TRBD1. The CDR3 length is 20 residues. V lost 4 bases, J lost 2 bases, and 19 bases stayed unmatched. Germline V gives CDR1 SGHVS, CDR2 FNYEAQ. The CDR3 loop reads CASSWTGLHSGTPTYNEQFF. CDR3 nucleotide sequence: TGTGCCAGCAGCTGGACAGGGTTACATTCCGGGACTCCAACCTACAATGAGCAGTTCTTC.

The CDR3 bases are TGTGCCAGCAGTACCCCGGCTACCCAGGATCAGCCCCAGCATTTT. It specifies CASSTPATQDQPQHF. The rearrangement uses TRBV6-5 and TRBJ1-5; D is undetermined. The V gene lost 5 bases and the J gene lost 5 bases, with 16 bases spanning the gap. The CDR3 spans 15 residues. Germline CDR1 is MNHEY and CDR2 is SVGAGI.

The chain has TRBV12-3 or TRBV12-4 and TRBJ2-7; tentatively, D is TRBD1 (5 bases). CDR3 size: 13 residues. V was trimmed by 5 bases and J by 0 bases, leaving 8 bases between them. The CDR3 DNA reads TGTGCCAGCAGTCCCGACAGCTCCTACGAGCAGTACTTC. Translation gives CASSPDSSYEQYF.

The rearrangement uses TRBV19 and TRBJ1-1; a weak D match, TRBD1 (5 bases). V was trimmed by 6 bases and J by 8 bases, leaving 16 bases between them. Germline CDR1 LNHDA, CDR2 SQIVND (reference sequence). There are 13 residues in the CDR3. CDR3 nucleotides: TGTGCCAGTAGGGTGGAGCGTTGGACAGAAGCTTTCTTT. It specifies CASRVERWTEAFF.

The rearrangement joins TRBV19 to TRBJ2-3; 7 bases align to TRBD1. CDR1 and CDR2 from the germline V gene are LNHDA and SQIVND (reference sequence). V dropped 6 bases and J dropped 0; count of bases not matched to a gene: 6. The CDR3 totals 15 residues. CDR3 amino acids: CASRVRQGSTDTQYF. CDR3 coding DNA: TGTGCCAGTAGAGTCCGACAGGGAAGCACAGATACGCAGTATTTT.

The gene calls are TRBV6-5 and TRBJ2-7, with D hard to call. The V gene lost 4 bases and the J gene lost 0 bases, with 13 bases spanning the gap. Germline V gene lookup returns CDR1 MNHEY and CDR2 SVGAGI. There are 15 residues in the CDR3. The CDR3 nucleotides read TGTGCCAGCAGTTCCAACCAAAAAGCCTCCTACGAGCAGTACTTC. It translates to CASSSNQKASYEQYF.

The count of this clone is one. This chain uses TRBV6-2 or TRBV6-3 with TRBJ1-2; 9 nucleotides align to TRBD1. The CDR3 covers 15 residues. J gave up 3 bases and V 2 bases, and 4 bases lay outside the gene matches. Germline V gives CDR1 MNHEY, CDR2 SVGEGT. This chain's CDR3 is CASSYPTGGDYGYTF. The CDR3 DNA reads TGTGCCAGCAGTTACCCGACAGGGGGTGACTATGGCTACACCTTC.

The rearrangement links TRBV9 to TRBJ2-7; D is unresolved. The CDR3 length is 15 residues. Deletions cut 0 bases from V and 2 bases from J, with 12 bases between. Germline V lookup: CDR1 SGDLS, CDR2 YYNGEE. CDR3 protein: CASSVGSTFPYEQYF. DNA for the CDR3: TGTGCCAGCAGCGTAGGTTCCACTTTCCCCTACGAGCAGTACTTC.

The gene calls are TRBV5-6 and TRBJ2-4, with TRBD1 as a possible D gene (5 bases). Per the germline V gene, CDR1 is SGHDT and CDR2 is YYEEEE. CDR3 length equals 16 residues. V was clipped by 1 base and J by 0 bases, with 11 bases between them. CDR3 DNA sequence: TGTGCCAGCAGCTTGAGCCGGACACTAGCCAAAAACATTCAGTACTTC. Its protein is CASSLSRTLAKNIQYF.

The J gene is TRBJ1-2, the V gene TRBV12-2. TRBV12-2 is a documented pseudogene. This CDR3 has 19 residues. This CDR3 reads CASRLARGASPNSNYGYTF. The CDR3 DNA sequence: TGTGCAAGTCGCTTAGCGCGGGGGGCTTCCCCAAATTCTAACTATGGCTACACCTTC.

This chain uses TRBV7-9 with TRBJ1-2, with D possibly being TRBD1 (6 bases). This CDR3 has 15 residues. Germline V gene data show CDR1 as SEHNR and CDR2 as FQNEAQ (reference sequence). V was pared by 5 bases and J by 4 bases, with 17 bases between. The CDR3 reads CASSIPGQRTYGYTF. CDR3 coding DNA: TGTGCCAGCAGCATACCGGGACAAAGGACCTATGGCTACACCTTC. Complete variable domain (other parts from reference TRBV7-9 and TRBJ1-2): DTGVSQNPRHKITKRGQNVTFRCDPISEHNRLYWYRQTLGQGPEFLTYFQNEAQLEKSRLLSDRFSAERPKGSFSTLEIQRTEQGDSAMYLCASSIPGQRTYGYTFGSGTRLTVV.

The V call is TRBV5-8, the J call TRBJ2-3, with 10 bases fitting TRBD2. Germline lookup yields CDR1 SGHTS and CDR2 YDEGEE. This CDR3 has 17 amino acids. Trimming took 0 bases from V and 2 from J; bases not matched to a gene: 6. The CDR3 DNA reads TGTGCCAGCAGCTTGGTGTGGACTAGCGGAATCACAGATACGCAGTATTTT. This sequence encodes CASSLVWTSGITDTQYF.

This chain connects TRBV6-2 or TRBV6-3 to TRBJ1-2; D is uncertain. The CDR3 contains 12 residues. Germline V gives CDR1 MNHEY, CDR2 SVGEGT. Trimming took 4 bases from V and 7 from J, leaving 10 bases between them. CDR3 in amino acids: CASSSPGAGYTF. The CDR3 nucleotides are TGTGCCAGCAGTTCCCCGGGTGCTGGCTACACCTTC.

The V call is TRBV18, the J call TRBJ1-2; 8 nucleotides line up with TRBD1. Germline V lookup: CDR1 KGHSH, CDR2 LQKENI. J was trimmed by 0 bases and V by 2 bases; bases with no gene match: 17. This CDR3 comprises 20 residues. The CDR3 nucleotides read TGTGCCAGCTCACCAAAGGGTACTATCCTTCAGGGGGCGTCTAACTATGGCTACACCTTC. Encoded protein: CASSPKGTILQGASNYGYTF.

The V and J genes are TRBV27 and TRBJ1-2; 10 nucleotides match TRBD1. Germline CDR1 and CDR2: MNHEY and SMNVEV (reference sequence). The junction had 6 bases not matched to a gene; V was cut back by 3 bases and J by 8 bases. The CDR3 contains 14 residues. The CDR3: CASSFLGTGVGYTF. CDR3 in DNA: TGTGCCAGCAGTTTCCTCGGGACAGGGGTCGGCTACACCTTC.

This sequence joins TRBV11-3 and TRBJ2-2, with TRBD2 matching 8 bases. Unmatched junction bases numbered 3, after V lost 3 bases and J lost 6 bases. Germline-derived CDR1 and CDR2 are SGHNT and YENEEA. The CDR3 is 14 residues long. The CDR3 DNA reads TGTGCCAGCAGCTTTAGCGGGGTGTCCGGGGAGCTGTTTTTT. It codes for CASSFSGVSGELFF.

This rearrangement joins TRBV6-1 to TRBJ2-1; 8 bases are shared with TRBD2. Germline V gene lookup returns CDR1 MNHNS and CDR2 SASEGT. After removal of 0 bases from V and 5 bases from J, the junction contained 12 bases not matched to a gene. The CDR3 is 18 residues long. CDR3 sequence (DNA): TGTGCCAGCAGTGAAGCCCCTTACCTTAGCGGGGAAAACAATGAGCAGTTCTTC. Residues: CASSEAPYLSGENNEQFF.

This chain connects TRBV4-3 to TRBJ1-5, with D possibly TRBD1 on 6 matching bases. Germline values: CDR1 LGHNA, CDR2 YSLEER. CDR3 length: 15 residues. V was cut by 0 bases and J by 4 bases, with 10 bases left in between. In DNA form, the CDR3 reads TGCGCCAGCAGCCAAGAGGGACACACTAATCAGCCCCAGCATTTT. Residues: CASSQEGHTNQPQHF.

The V and J genes are TRBV6-6 and TRBJ2-7, with D perhaps TRBD2 (5 bases). Deletions cut 1 base from V and 6 bases from J, with 16 bases between. The CDR3 has 15 amino acids. Germline V lookup: CDR1 MNHNY, CDR2 SVGAGI (reference sequence). The CDR3, as DNA: TGTGCCAGCAGTTACTTCAGTAGCGAGAGGAGCGAGCAGTACTTC. This translates into CASSYFSSERSEQYF.

This clone occurred once. The genes are TRBV6-5 and TRBJ1-1; a possible D gene is TRBD1 (6 bases). Trimming left V 6 bases short and J 2 bases short, with 10 bases between. The germline gives CDR1 MNHEY, CDR2 SVGAGI. The CDR3 covers 13 residues. The DNA for the CDR3 is TGTGCCAGCAGGATGGACAGAAACACTGAAGCTTTCTTT. Translation: CASRMDRNTEAFF.

The chain recombines TRBV19 with TRBJ1-2, with 9 positions matching TRBD1. Looked up from germline, CDR1 is LNHDA and CDR2 is SQIVND (reference sequence). This CDR3 has 16 amino acids. J was trimmed by 4 bases and V by 5 bases; bases with no gene match: 11. CDR3 nucleotides: TGTGCCAGTAGTCCCACCGGGACAGGGTCGGGCTATGGCTACACCTTC. As protein: CASSPTGTGSGYGYTF. Drawing the rest from reference TRBV19 and TRBJ1-2, the complete variable domain is DGGITQSPKYLFRKEGQNVTLSCEQNLNHDAMYWYRQDPGQGLRLIYYSQIVNDFQKGDIAEGYSVSREKKESFPLTVTSAQKNPTAFYLCASSPTGTGSGYGYTFGSGTRLTVV.

The J gene is TRBJ1-3, the V gene TRBV20-1; possible D gene TRBD1, 5 bases. The CDR3 totals 14 residues. The V and J ends lost 4 bases and 2 bases respectively, with 12 bases between them. Germline V gene sequence: CDR1 DFQATT, CDR2 SNEGSKA (reference sequence). The CDR3 sequence: CSAIEQVAGNTIYF. CDR3 nucleotides: TGCAGTGCTATTGAACAGGTGGCTGGAAACACCATATATTTT.